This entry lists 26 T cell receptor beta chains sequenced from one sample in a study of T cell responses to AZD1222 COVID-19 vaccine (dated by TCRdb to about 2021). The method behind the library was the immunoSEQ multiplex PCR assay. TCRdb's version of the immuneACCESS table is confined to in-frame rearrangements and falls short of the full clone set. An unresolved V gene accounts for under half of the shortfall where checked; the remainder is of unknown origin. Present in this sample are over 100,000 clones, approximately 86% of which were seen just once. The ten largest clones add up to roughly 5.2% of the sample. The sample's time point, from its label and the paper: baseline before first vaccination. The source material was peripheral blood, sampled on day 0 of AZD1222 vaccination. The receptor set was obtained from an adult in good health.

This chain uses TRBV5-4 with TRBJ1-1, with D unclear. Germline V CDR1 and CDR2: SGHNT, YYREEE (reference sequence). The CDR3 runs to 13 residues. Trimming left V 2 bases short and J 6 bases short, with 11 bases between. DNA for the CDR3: TGTGCCAGCAGCTTCTCCGGTGGATCTGAAGCTTTCTTT. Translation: CASSFSGGSEAFF.

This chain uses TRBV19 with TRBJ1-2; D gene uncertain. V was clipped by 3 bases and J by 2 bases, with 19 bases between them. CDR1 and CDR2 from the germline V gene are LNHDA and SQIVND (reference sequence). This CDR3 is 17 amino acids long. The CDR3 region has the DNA TGTGCCAGTAGTATCCGGGCGGCGCGCCCCTCGAACTATGGCTACACCTTC. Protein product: CASSIRAARPSNYGYTF.

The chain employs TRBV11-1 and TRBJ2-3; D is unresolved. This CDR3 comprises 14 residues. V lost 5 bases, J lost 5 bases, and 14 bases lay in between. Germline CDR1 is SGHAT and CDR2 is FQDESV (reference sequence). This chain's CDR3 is CASSPEIGRDTQYF. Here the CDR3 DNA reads TGTGCCAGCAGCCCTGAGATCGGGCGAGATACGCAGTATTTT.

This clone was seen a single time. The CDR3 sequence is CASSSQDSEQYF. The CDR3 DNA reads TGTGCCAGCAGCTCCCAAGACAGTGAGCAGTACTTC. This chain joins TRBV7-9 and TRBJ2-7, with a possible D match to TRBD1 (5 bases). The CDR3 runs to 12 residues. Trimming removed 4 bases at V and 7 bases at J, with 11 bases between. Per germline, CDR1 SEHNR and CDR2 FQNEAQ (reference sequence).

The CDR3 DNA sequence: TGTGCCACCAGTGATTCAAGGGGTGGGACAGATACGCAGTATTTT. Encoded protein: CATSDSRGGTDTQYF. The chain has TRBV24-1 and TRBJ2-3, with D tentatively TRBD1 (5 bases). V was shortened by 2 bases and J by 3 bases, with 11 bases between the two germline ends. Germline V gene sequence: CDR1 KGHDR, CDR2 SFDVKD. The CDR3 has 15 residues.

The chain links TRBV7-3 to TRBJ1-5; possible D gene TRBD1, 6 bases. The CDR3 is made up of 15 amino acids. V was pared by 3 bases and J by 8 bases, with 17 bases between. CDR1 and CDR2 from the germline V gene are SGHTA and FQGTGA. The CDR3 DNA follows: TGTGCCAGCAGCTTTCCACAGGGTAAGTATAAGCCCCAGCATTTT. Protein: CASSFPQGKYKPQHF.

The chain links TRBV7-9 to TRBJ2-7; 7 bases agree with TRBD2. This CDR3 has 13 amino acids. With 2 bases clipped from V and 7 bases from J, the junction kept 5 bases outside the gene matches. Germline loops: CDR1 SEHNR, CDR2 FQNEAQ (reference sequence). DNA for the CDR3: TGTGCCAGCAGCTTATCGGGGGGACGAGAGCAGTACTTC. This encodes CASSLSGGREQYF. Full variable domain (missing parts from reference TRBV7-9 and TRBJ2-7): DTGVSQNPRHKITKRGQNVTFRCDPISEHNRLYWYRQTLGQGPEFLTYFQNEAQLEKSRLLSDRFSAERPKGSFSTLEIQRTEQGDSAMYLCASSLSGGREQYFGPGTRLTVT.

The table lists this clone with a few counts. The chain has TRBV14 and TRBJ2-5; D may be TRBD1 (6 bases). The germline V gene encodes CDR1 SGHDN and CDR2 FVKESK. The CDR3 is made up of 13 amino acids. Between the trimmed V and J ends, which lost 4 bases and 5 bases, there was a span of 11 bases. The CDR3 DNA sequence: TGTGCCAGCAGCCGCTGGGGGCGGGAGACCCAGTACTTC. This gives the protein CASSRWGRETQYF. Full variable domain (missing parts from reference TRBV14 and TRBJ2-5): EAGVTQFPSHSVIEKGQTVTLRCDPISGHDNLYWYRRVMGKEIKFLLHFVKESKQDESGMPNNRFLAERTGGTYSTLKVQPAELEDSGVYFCASSRWGRETQYFGPGTRLLVL.

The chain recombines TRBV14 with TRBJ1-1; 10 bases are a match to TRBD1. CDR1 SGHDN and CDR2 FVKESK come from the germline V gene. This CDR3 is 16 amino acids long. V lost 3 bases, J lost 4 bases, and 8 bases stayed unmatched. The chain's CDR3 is CASSQRLGQGGTEAFF. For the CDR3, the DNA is TGTGCCAGCAGCCAGAGACTTGGACAGGGGGGCACTGAAGCTTTCTTT.

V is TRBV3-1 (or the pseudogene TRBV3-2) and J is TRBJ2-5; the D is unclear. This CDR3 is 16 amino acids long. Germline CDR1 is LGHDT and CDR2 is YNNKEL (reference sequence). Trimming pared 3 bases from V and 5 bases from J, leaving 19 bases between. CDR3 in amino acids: CASSHYTKGSRETQYF. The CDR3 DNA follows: TGTGCCAGCAGCCATTATACTAAGGGTTCGCGCGAGACCCAGTACTTC.

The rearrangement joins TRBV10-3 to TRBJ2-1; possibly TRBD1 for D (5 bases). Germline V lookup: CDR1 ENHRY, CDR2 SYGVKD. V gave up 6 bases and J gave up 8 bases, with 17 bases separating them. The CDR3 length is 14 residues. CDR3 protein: CAIRGSSAGYEQFF. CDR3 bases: TGTGCCATCAGGGGGTCCTCCGCAGGGTATGAGCAGTTCTTC.

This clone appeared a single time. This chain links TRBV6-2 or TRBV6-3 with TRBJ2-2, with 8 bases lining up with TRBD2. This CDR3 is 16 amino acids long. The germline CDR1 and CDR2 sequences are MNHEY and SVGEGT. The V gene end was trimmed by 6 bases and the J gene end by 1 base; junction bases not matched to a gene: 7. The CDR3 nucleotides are TGTGCCAGCAGCCGGCCGGGACTAGGGAACACCGGGGAGCTGTTTTTT. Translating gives CASSRPGLGNTGELFF.

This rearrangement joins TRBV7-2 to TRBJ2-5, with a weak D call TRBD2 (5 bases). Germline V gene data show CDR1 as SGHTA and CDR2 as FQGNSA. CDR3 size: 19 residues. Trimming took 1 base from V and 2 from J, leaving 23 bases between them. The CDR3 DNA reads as TGTGCCAGCAGCTTAGGAGGACTCCAAGGGTTCGGCTCACAAGAGACCCAGTACTTC. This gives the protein CASSLGGLQGFGSQETQYF.

CDR3 amino acids: CASSLIGAPSSYNEQFF. As DNA, the CDR3 is TGTGCCAGCAGCTTGATCGGCGCCCCAAGCTCCTACAATGAGCAGTTCTTC. The J gene is TRBJ2-1, the V gene TRBV7-3; D is unresolved. V lost 3 bases and J lost 0, with 15 bases in between. This CDR3 is built from 17 residues. CDR1 is SGHTA and CDR2 is FQGTGA in the germline V gene.

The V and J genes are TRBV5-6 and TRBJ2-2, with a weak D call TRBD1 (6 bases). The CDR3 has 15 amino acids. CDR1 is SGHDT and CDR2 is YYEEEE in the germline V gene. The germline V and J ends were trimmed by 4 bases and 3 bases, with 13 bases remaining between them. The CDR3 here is CASSPLDRDTGELFF. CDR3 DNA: TGTGCCAGCAGCCCCCTGGACAGAGACACCGGGGAGCTGTTTTTT.

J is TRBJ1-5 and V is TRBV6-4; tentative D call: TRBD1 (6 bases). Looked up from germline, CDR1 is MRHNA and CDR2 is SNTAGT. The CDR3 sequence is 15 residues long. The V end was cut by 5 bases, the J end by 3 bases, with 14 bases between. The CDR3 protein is CASSLLDRYNQPQHF. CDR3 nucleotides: TGTGCCAGCAGTTTACTTGACAGGTACAATCAGCCCCAGCATTTT.

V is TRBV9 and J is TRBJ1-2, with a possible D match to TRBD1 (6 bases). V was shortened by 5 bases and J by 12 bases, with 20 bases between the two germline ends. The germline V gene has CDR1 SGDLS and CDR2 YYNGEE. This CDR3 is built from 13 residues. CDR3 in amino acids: CASREPGQGSHTF. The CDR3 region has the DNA TGTGCCAGCAGAGAACCGGGACAAGGAAGCCACACCTTC. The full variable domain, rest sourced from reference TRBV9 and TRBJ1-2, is DSGVTQTPKHLITATGQRVTLRCSPRSGDLSVYWYQQSLDQGLQFLIQYYNGEERAKGNILERFSAQQFPDLHSELNLSSLELGDSALYFCASREPGQGSHTFGSGTRLTVV.

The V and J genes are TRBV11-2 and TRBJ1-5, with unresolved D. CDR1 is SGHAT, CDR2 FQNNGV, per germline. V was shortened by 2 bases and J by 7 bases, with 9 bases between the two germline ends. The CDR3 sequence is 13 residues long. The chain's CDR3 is CASSLSEKQPQHF. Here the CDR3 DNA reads TGTGCCAGCAGCTTAAGTGAGAAACAGCCCCAGCATTTT.

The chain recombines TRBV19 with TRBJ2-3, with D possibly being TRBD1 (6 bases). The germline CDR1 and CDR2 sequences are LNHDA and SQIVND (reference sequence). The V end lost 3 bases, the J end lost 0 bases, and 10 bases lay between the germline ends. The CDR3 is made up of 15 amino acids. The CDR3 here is CASSMSQGSTDTQYF. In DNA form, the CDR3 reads TGTGCCAGTAGTATGTCGCAGGGGAGCACAGATACGCAGTATTTT.

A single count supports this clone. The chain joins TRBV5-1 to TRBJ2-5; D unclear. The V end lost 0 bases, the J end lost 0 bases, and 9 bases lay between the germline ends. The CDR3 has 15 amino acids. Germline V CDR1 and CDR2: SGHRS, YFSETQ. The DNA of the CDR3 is TGCGCCAGCAGCTTGGAGACTTCGTACCAAGAGACCCAGTACTTC. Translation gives CASSLETSYQETQYF.

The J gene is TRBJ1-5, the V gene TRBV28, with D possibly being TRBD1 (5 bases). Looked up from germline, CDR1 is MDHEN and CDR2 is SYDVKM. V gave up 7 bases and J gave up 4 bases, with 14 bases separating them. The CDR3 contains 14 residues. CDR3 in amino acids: CASNQWGSNQPQHF. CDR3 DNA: TGTGCCAGCAACCAATGGGGCTCAAATCAGCCCCAGCATTTT.

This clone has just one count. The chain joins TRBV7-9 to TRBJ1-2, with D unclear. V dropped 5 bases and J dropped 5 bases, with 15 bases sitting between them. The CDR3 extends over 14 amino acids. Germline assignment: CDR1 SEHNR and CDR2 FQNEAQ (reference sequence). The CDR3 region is CASSHLRTAYGYTF. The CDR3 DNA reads TGTGCCAGCAGCCATCTTCGGACTGCTTATGGCTACACCTTC.

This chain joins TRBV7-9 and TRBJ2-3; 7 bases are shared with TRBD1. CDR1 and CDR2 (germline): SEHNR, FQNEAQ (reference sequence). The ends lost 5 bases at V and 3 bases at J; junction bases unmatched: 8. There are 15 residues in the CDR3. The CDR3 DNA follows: TGTGCCAGCAGCCCCGACAGGGTTTTTACAGATACGCAGTATTTT. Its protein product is CASSPDRVFTDTQYF. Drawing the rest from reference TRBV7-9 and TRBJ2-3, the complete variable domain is DTGVSQNPRHKITKRGQNVTFRCDPISEHNRLYWYRQTLGQGPEFLTYFQNEAQLEKSRLLSDRFSAERPKGSFSTLEIQRTEQGDSAMYLCASSPDRVFTDTQYFGPGTRLTVL.

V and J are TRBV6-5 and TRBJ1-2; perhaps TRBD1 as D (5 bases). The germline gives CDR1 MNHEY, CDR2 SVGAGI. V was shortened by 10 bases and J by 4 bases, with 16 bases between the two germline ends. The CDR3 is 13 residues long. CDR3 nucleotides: TGTGCCACCGTTGACAGTTCTCTCTATGGCTACACCTTC. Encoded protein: CATVDSSLYGYTF.

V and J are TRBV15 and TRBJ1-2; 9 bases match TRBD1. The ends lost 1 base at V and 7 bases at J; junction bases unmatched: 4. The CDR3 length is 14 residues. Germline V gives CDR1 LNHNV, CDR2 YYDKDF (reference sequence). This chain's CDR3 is CATSRAQGAGGYTF. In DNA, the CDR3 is TGTGCCACCAGCAGAGCACAGGGGGCCGGTGGCTACACCTTC.

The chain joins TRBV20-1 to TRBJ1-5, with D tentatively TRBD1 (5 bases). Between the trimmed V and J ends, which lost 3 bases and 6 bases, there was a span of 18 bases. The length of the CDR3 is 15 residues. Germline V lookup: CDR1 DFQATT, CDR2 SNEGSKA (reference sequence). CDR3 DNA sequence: TGCAGTGCTAGTTACTCAGGATTTCAGGGTCAGCCCCAGCATTTT. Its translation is CSASYSGFQGQPQHF.